The 8 T cell receptor beta chains reported below all come from one sample, sequenced in a study of cytomegalovirus exposure and HLA in healthy donors. PCR primers comprised 60 Vbeta and 13 Jbeta primers. Only in-frame clones appear in the TCRdb table, and some are missing; sequencing was by immunoSEQ multiplex PCR. The sample lists about 220,000 clones; 82% were seen once. Input material: PBMCs. These receptors came from a woman aged 40 to 49 in good health and CMV-seropositive.

This sequence joins TRBV5-6 and TRBJ1-2; possible D gene TRBD1, 6 bases. Germline V gene data show CDR1 as SGHDT and CDR2 as YYEEEE. This CDR3 has 12 residues. Trimming took off 5 bases at V and 8 bases at J, with 13 bases between the two ends. Written as DNA, the CDR3 is TGTGCCAGCAGTCCTCAGGGGAGAGGCTACACCTTC. Translated, it gives CASSPQGRGYTF. Based on the CDR3 plus reference TRBV5-6 and TRBJ1-2, the full variable domain is DAGVTQSPTHLIKTRGQQVTLRCSPKSGHDTVSWYQQALGQGPQFIFQYYEEEERQRGNFPDRFSGHQFPNYSSELNVNALLLGDSALYLCASSPQGRGYTFGSGTRLTVV.

This clone appeared a few times. J is TRBJ2-2 and V is TRBV5-1, with 10 bases aligning to TRBD1. The CDR3 consists of 19 residues. Germline V gene data show CDR1 as SGHRS and CDR2 as YFSETQ. V was clipped by 7 bases and J by 2 bases; unmatched bases: 17. Here the CDR3 reads CASSSRIPGQGPNTGELFF. The CDR3 DNA sequence: TGCGCCAGCTCCTCACGGATTCCGGGACAGGGGCCTAACACCGGGGAGCTGTTTTTT.

A note on this clone: Within the sample, other DNA sequences also encode this same CDR3. The rearrangement joins TRBV11-3 to TRBJ2-1, with 11 bases matching TRBD1. V lost 3 bases, J lost 3 bases, and 1 base stayed unmatched. The CDR3 is 15 amino acids. Germline loops: CDR1 SGHNT, CDR2 YENEEA. The CDR3 reads CASSLGTGGYNEQFF. The DNA for the CDR3 is TGTGCCAGCAGCTTGGGGACAGGGGGCTACAATGAGCAGTTCTTC.

The chain recombines TRBV5-1 with TRBJ2-3, with D possibly being TRBD1 (5 bases). V shed 5 bases and J shed 6 bases, with 19 bases lying between them. The CDR3 runs to 15 residues. Germline lookup yields CDR1 SGHRS and CDR2 YFSETQ. The CDR3, as DNA: TGCGCCAGCAGTCTGGGTCTCCCACAGGTGGATACGCAGTATTTT. Translating gives CASSLGLPQVDTQYF.

The gene calls are TRBV7-9 and TRBJ1-4; 7 bases are a match to TRBD1. J gave up 5 bases and V 5 bases, and 5 bases lay outside the gene matches. The germline V gene encodes CDR1 SEHNR and CDR2 FQNEAQ (reference sequence). The CDR3 covers 14 residues. The CDR3 spells CASSLLGQNEKLFF. CDR3 DNA: TGTGCCAGCAGCCTCCTGGGACAGAATGAAAAACTGTTTTTT.

This chain joins TRBV2 and TRBJ2-2; D is perhaps TRBD1 (6 bases). There are 14 residues in the CDR3. Germline V gene data show CDR1 as SNHLY and CDR2 as FYNNEI. The V end lost 4 bases, the J end lost 3 bases, and 9 bases lay between the germline ends. CDR3 nucleotide sequence: TGTGCCAGCAGTGTGAACAGGGACACCGGGGAGCTGTTTTTT. Its protein product is CASSVNRDTGELFF.

The CDR3 coding sequence is TGTGCCAGCAGCGTTCTATCGACGACCCTACTAGCCTACGAGCAGTACTTC. It is translated as CASSVLSTTLLAYEQYF. The chain carries TRBV21-1 and TRBJ2-7; whether TRBD2, the table's D call, matches the DNA was not checked. TRBV21-1 is flagged as a pseudogene. This CDR3 is 17 amino acids long.

The chain uses TRBV30 and TRBJ1-1, with 9 bases fitting TRBD1. Trimming removed 4 bases from V and 9 bases from J; junction bases left unmatched: 3. The CDR3 extends over 11 amino acids. The germline CDR1 and CDR2 sequences are GTSNPN and SVGIG (reference sequence). CDR3 protein: CAWNHRGQAFF. DNA of the CDR3: TGTGCCTGGAACCACAGGGGGCAAGCTTTCTTT.